Below, 21 T cell receptor beta chains from the same sample are listed, as sequenced in a study of blood T cell repertoires in COVID-19. The protocol was immunoSEQ multiplex PCR, while the TCRdb copy is restricted to in-frame clones and leaves out a portion. The profile shows approximately 160,000 clones, around 82% of them singletons. The source material was PBMCs or T cells enriched from blood (not recorded which). The receptors derive from a man aged 40-50 years who had recovered from COVID-19.

The gene calls are TRBV19 and TRBJ1-2; a possible D gene is TRBD1 (6 bases). The CDR3 is 13 residues long. Germline CDR1 is LNHDA and CDR2 is SQIVND (reference sequence). Between the trimmed V and J ends, which lost 3 bases and 5 bases, there was a span of 10 bases. The DNA for the CDR3 is TGTGCCAGTAGTATCGACAGGTGGTATGGCTACACCTTC. Translation gives CASSIDRWYGYTF.

This chain uses TRBV7-2 with TRBJ1-5; 8 bases fit TRBD1. CDR1 is SGHTA and CDR2 is FQGNSA in the germline V gene. This CDR3 contains 15 residues. With V trimmed by 4 bases and J by 9 bases, 11 bases remained unmatched. The CDR3 is CASSSQIQGGGPQHF. The CDR3 nucleotides read TGTGCCAGCAGCTCCCAAATACAGGGGGGAGGGCCCCAGCATTTT. The full variable domain, rest sourced from reference TRBV7-2 and TRBJ1-5, is GAGVSQSPSNKVTEKGKDVELRCDPISGHTALYWYRQSLGQGLEFLIYFQGNSAPDKSGLPSDRFSAERTGGSVSTLTIQRTQQEDSAVYLCASSSQIQGGGPQHFGDGTRLSIL.

For the CDR3, the DNA is TGCGCCAGCAGTTTCACTAGCGGGGTTTCGAACATTCAGTACTTC. This encodes CASSFTSGVSNIQYF. V gene TRBV5-1 combines with J gene TRBJ2-4; TRBD2 aligns across 10 bases. The CDR3 is 15 amino acids. In germline, CDR1 is SGHRS, CDR2 YFSETQ. J gave up 7 bases and V 5 bases, and 9 bases lay outside the gene matches.

The V gene is TRBV5-1, the J gene TRBJ2-1; 8 bases are a match to TRBD2. The junction had 6 bases not matched to a gene; V was cut back by 0 bases and J by 7 bases. The CDR3 loop spans 15 amino acids. Germline assignment: CDR1 SGHRS and CDR2 YFSETQ. Here the CDR3 DNA reads TGCGCCAGCAGCTTGGCTTCTAGCGGGCATAATGAGCAGTTCTTC. Translating it yields CASSLASSGHNEQFF.

This clone was detected only a few times. This CDR3 is also generated by other DNA sequences in the sample. V usage is TRBV7-9 and J usage is TRBJ1-5; tentative D call: TRBD1 (5 bases). There are 14 residues in the CDR3. Germline V gives CDR1 SEHNR, CDR2 FQNEAQ (reference sequence). V lost 3 bases and J 4 bases, leaving 10 bases between the germline ends. CDR3: CASSLTGGNQPQHF. The CDR3 bases are TGTGCCAGCAGCTTGACGGGGGGAAATCAGCCCCAGCATTTT.

The rearrangement uses TRBV15 and TRBJ1-2; a weak D match, TRBD1 (5 bases). V was pared by 1 base and J by 0 bases, with 9 bases between. The germline V gene has CDR1 LNHNV and CDR2 YYDKDF (reference sequence). This CDR3 is 15 amino acids long. CDR3 nucleotide sequence: TGTGCCACCAGCAGAGCAAAGACAGCTAACTATGGCTACACCTTC. Amino acid sequence: CATSRAKTANYGYTF.

This clone was detected only a few times. The V call is TRBV5-4, the J call TRBJ1-2; 8 bases line up with TRBD1. The CDR3 consists of 15 residues. Per germline, CDR1 SGHNT and CDR2 YYREEE (reference sequence). V was clipped by 5 bases and J by 4 bases; unmatched bases: 10. CDR3 nucleotides: TGTGCCAGCAGGGTTGGGGGACAGGCGATCTATGGCTACACCTTC. This codes for CASRVGGQAIYGYTF. Full variable domain (outside the CDR3, taken from reference TRBV5-4 and TRBJ1-2): ETGVTQSPTHLIKTRGQQVTLRCSSQSGHNTVSWYQQALGQGPQFIFQYYREEENGRGNFPPRFSGLQFPNYSSELNVNALELDDSALYLCASRVGGQAIYGYTFGSGTRLTVV.

V and J are TRBV5-4 and TRBJ2-3; possibly TRBD2 for D (7 bases). V was pared by 4 bases and J by 2 bases, with 17 bases between. CDR3 length: 16 amino acids. Germline V gives CDR1 SGHNT, CDR2 YYREEE (reference sequence). The CDR3: CASSPGAGALTDTQYF. For the CDR3, the DNA is TGTGCCAGCAGCCCCGGTGCGGGGGCCCTCACAGATACGCAGTATTTT.

The chain has TRBV5-1 and TRBJ1-1, with D perhaps matching TRBD1 (5 bases). CDR1 SGHRS and CDR2 YFSETQ come from the germline V gene. The germline V and J ends were trimmed by 3 bases and 0 bases, with 15 bases remaining between them. This CDR3 has 16 amino acids. This CDR3 is CASSSLITGMNTEAFF. The CDR3 bases are TGCGCCAGCAGCTCCCTGATTACAGGTATGAACACTGAAGCTTTCTTT.

J is TRBJ2-5 and V is TRBV3-1 (or the pseudogene TRBV3-2); possibly TRBD2 for D (6 bases). This CDR3 has 17 residues. The germline V and J ends were trimmed by 1 base and 2 bases, with 17 bases remaining between them. The germline CDR1 and CDR2 sequences are LGHDT and YNNKEL (reference sequence). The CDR3 DNA sequence: TGTGCCAGCAGCCAAGGGTATGGGAGGTTAAGACAAGAGACCCAGTACTTC. Residues: CASSQGYGRLRQETQYF.

The chain uses TRBV7-3 and TRBJ2-2, with TRBD2 matching over 11 bases. Germline-derived CDR1 and CDR2 are SGHTA and FQGTGA. Trimming took 1 base from V and 6 from J; bases not matched to a gene: 4. The CDR3 runs to 16 residues. In DNA, the CDR3 is TGTGCCAGCAGCTTAAAGCTAGCGGGGGGTCCCGGGGAGCTGTTTTTT. As protein: CASSLKLAGGPGELFF.

The rearrangement links TRBV6-5 to TRBJ2-7, with D perhaps TRBD1 (6 bases). Per germline, CDR1 MNHEY and CDR2 SVGAGI. V gave up 7 bases and J gave up 2 bases, with 15 bases separating them. The CDR3 runs 14 residues. The CDR3 region is CASIYYGDTYEQYV. The CDR3 DNA reads as TGTGCCAGCATTTATTACGGGGACACCTACGAGCAGTACGTC.

The chain links TRBV20-1 to TRBJ1-1; D not resolved. The CDR3 is made up of 11 amino acids. From germline, CDR1 is DFQATT and CDR2 SNEGSKA (reference sequence). V was shortened by 4 bases and J by 4 bases, with 7 bases between the two germline ends. The CDR3 coding sequence is TGCAGTGCTACTCTCAGCACTGAAGCTTTCTTT. Translating gives CSATLSTEAFF.

This chain links TRBV2 with TRBJ2-7, with a weak D call TRBD2 (5 bases). Trimming took 5 bases from V and 7 from J, leaving 15 bases between them. The CDR3 extends over 13 amino acids. Germline lookup yields CDR1 SNHLY and CDR2 FYNNEI. CDR3 DNA: TGTGCCAGCAGTTGGGGAGATCTGGGGGAGCAGTACGTC. Protein: CASSWGDLGEQYV.

The CDR3 protein is CASSLSLRDKTTGSYNEQFF. For the CDR3, the DNA is TGTGCCAGCAGCTTATCCTTACGGGACAAAACGACGGGCTCCTACAATGAGCAGTTCTTC. The V call is TRBV7-6, the J call TRBJ2-1; maybe TRBD1 (6 bases). Germline assignment: CDR1 SGHVS and CDR2 FNYEAQ. The V end was cut by 2 bases, the J end by 0 bases, with 23 bases between. There are 20 residues in the CDR3.

The rearrangement joins TRBV24-1 to TRBJ2-2; a weak D match, TRBD1 (6 bases). The CDR3 has 14 amino acids. V was cut by 9 bases and J by 0 bases, with 10 bases left in between. CDR1 is KGHDR, CDR2 SFDVKD, per germline. The CDR3 DNA is TGTGCCACCCAGAGGGGGACGAACACCGGGGAGCTGTTTTTT. It codes for CATQRGTNTGELFF.

The J gene is TRBJ1-2, the V gene TRBV30, with D uncertain. Germline V lookup: CDR1 GTSNPN, CDR2 SVGIG (reference sequence). The CDR3 has 13 residues. V dropped 1 base and J dropped 3 bases, with 9 bases sitting between them. In nucleotides, the CDR3 is TGTGCCTGGAGTGGGCCACCTCACTATGGCTACACCTTC. Its protein product is CAWSGPPHYGYTF.

The genes are TRBV5-4 and TRBJ2-1, with D unresolved. V lost 4 bases to trimming and J lost 5 bases, with 4 bases between them. This CDR3 contains 11 residues. Germline V gene lookup returns CDR1 SGHNT and CDR2 YYREEE (reference sequence). The CDR3 bases are TGTGCCAGCAGCGAGAACAATGAGCAGTTCTTC. This sequence encodes CASSENNEQFF.

This chain connects TRBV25-1 to TRBJ1-1; D not certain. The CDR3 totals 11 residues. Trimming left V 5 bases short and J 9 bases short, with 10 bases between. CDR1 and CDR2 from the germline V gene are MGHDK and SYGVNS. The CDR3 loop is CASSRGLQAFF. CDR3 bases: TGTGCCAGCAGTAGAGGGCTTCAAGCTTTCTTT.

CDR3 loop: CASSLRLADTEAFF. The CDR3 nucleotides are TGTGCCAGCAGCCTAAGGTTGGCGGACACTGAAGCTTTCTTT. The chain is built from TRBV7-9 and TRBJ1-1; D call uncertain. CDR1 and CDR2 from the germline V gene are SEHNR and FQNEAQ (reference sequence). The CDR3 consists of 14 residues. Trimming shortened V by 5 bases and J by 3 bases, and 13 bases separated the two germline ends.

This clone was seen only a few times. The chain carries TRBV5-1 and TRBJ2-3; tentative D call: TRBD1 (6 bases). Germline V lookup: CDR1 SGHRS, CDR2 YFSETQ. Trimming took 4 bases from V and 2 from J, leaving 32 bases between them. The CDR3 consists of 21 residues. In DNA, the CDR3 is TGCGCCAGCAGCATTCGACCGAACAGGGTCCCAAGAAAACCTTACACAGATACGCAGTATTTT. It is translated as CASSIRPNRVPRKPYTDTQYF.